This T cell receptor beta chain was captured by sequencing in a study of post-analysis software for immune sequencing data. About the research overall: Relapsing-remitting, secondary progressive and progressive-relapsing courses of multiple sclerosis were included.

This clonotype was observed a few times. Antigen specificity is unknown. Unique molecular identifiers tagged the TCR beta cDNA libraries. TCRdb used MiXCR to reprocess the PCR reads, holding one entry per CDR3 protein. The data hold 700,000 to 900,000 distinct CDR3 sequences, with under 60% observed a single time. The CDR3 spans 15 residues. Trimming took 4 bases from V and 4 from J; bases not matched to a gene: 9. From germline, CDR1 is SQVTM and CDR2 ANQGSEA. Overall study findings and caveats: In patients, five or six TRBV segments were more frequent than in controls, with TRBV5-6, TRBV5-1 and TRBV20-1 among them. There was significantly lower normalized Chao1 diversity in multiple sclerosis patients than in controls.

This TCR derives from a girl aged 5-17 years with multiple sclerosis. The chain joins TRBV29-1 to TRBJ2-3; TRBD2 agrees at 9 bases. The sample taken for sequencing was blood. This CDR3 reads CSVVSGSISSDTQYF. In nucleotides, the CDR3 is TGCAGCGTTGTTAGCGGGAGTATTTCATCAGATACGCAGTATTTT.